This T cell receptor beta chain was captured by sequencing in a study of regulatory T cells in long-lasting Graves disease. Overall study: The term persistent Graves' disease signified upward of 5 years on antithyroid drugs with positive TSH receptor antibodies.

On this clonotype itself: Antigen specificity is unknown. A far larger clone is one nucleotide away, so this likely arose from a read error.

Notes on the study in general: TRBV28, TRBJ1-2 and TRBJ2-5 emerged as the favored segments in persistent disease. Lower TCR diversity was seen in persistent Graves' patients than in newly diagnosed ones.

Stated time point: persistent/refractory GD, antithyroid drugs over 5 years with positive TRAb. TCR sequences were obtained from RNA taken from PBMCs. Arm-PCR of CDR3 regions and iRepertoire HTBI primers were the basis on which TCR beta libraries were built. TCRdb reprocessed the multiplex PCR reads with MiXCR, giving one entry per CDR3 protein. The table lists around 430,000 distinct CDR3 sequences, less than 25% of them singletons. The CDR3 loop spans 12 amino acids. CDR1 SNHLY and CDR2 FYNNEI come from the germline V gene. The starting material was peripheral blood mononuclear cells (PBMCs), obtained when the disease was refractory, from a patient treated with antithyroid drugs. This TCR derives from a female donor with Graves disease. The gene calls are TRBV2 and TRBJ1-4; weak D call: TRBD1 (5 bases). Here the CDR3 reads CASRAGGEKLSF. The CDR3 DNA is TGTGCCAGCAGGGCCGGGGGTGAAAAACTGTCTTTT. Based on the CDR3 plus reference TRBV2 and TRBJ1-4, the full variable domain is EPEVTQTPSHQVTQMGQEVILRCVPISNHLYFYWYRQILGQKVEFLVSFYNNEISEKSEIFDDQFSVERPDGSNFTLKIRSTKLEDSAMYFCASRAGGEKLSFGSGTQLSVL.